Presented here are 5 T cell receptor beta chains from one specimen sequenced in a study of cytomegalovirus exposure and HLA in healthy donors. Some clones are missing from TCRdb's copy, which holds only in-frame ones; the method was immunoSEQ multiplex PCR. The top ten clones hold approximately 0.34% of a sample with 250,000 to 300,000 clones, 90% of them seen once. Material: PBMCs. These receptors all stem from a woman aged 18-29 years in good health and CMV-seronegative.

This clone was observed a single time. The chain has TRBV28 and TRBJ2-1, with D uncertain. CDR1 is MDHEN and CDR2 is SYDVKM in the germline V gene. Trimming stripped 6 bases from V and 4 bases from J, with 10 bases between. The CDR3 is 13 residues long. The CDR3 nucleotides are TGTGCCAGCAGCCCCCCGGAGTACAATGAGCAGTTCTTC. This encodes CASSPPEYNEQFF.

J is TRBJ1-1 and V is TRBV7-7; TRBD1 is a possible D gene (5 bases). In germline, CDR1 is SSHAT, CDR2 FNYEAQ (reference sequence). This CDR3 comprises 13 residues. The V and J ends lost 5 bases and 0 bases respectively, with 7 bases between them. CDR3 sequence: CASSMTVNTEAFF. Here the CDR3 DNA reads TGTGCCAGCAGCATGACAGTGAACACTGAAGCTTTCTTT.

This rearrangement joins TRBV28 to TRBJ2-7, with D possibly TRBD2 on 6 matching bases. CDR1 is MDHEN and CDR2 is SYDVKM in the germline V gene. Trimming removed 5 bases at V and 4 bases at J, with 15 bases between. This CDR3 comprises 14 residues. The CDR3 protein is CASSHGRGFYEQYV. The CDR3 DNA follows: TGTGCCAGCAGTCATGGGCGGGGATTTTACGAGCAGTACGTC.

The chain couples TRBV7-9 to TRBJ2-5; TRBD2 might be the D (5 bases). V was shortened by 1 base and J by 9 bases, with 6 bases between the two germline ends. CDR1 is SEHNR and CDR2 is FQNEAQ in the germline V gene (reference sequence). The CDR3 is 11 residues long. The CDR3 protein is CASSLGGPQYF. The CDR3 DNA reads TGTGCCAGCAGCTTAGGAGGGCCCCAGTACTTC.

The chain is built from TRBV7-2 and TRBJ2-7, with 12 bases lining up with TRBD2. V lost 5 bases, J lost 4 bases, and 15 bases stayed unmatched. The CDR3 runs to 18 residues. Germline V gene data show CDR1 as SGHTA and CDR2 as FQGNSA. The CDR3 DNA is TGTGCCAGCAGCCTTCTAGCGGGGGGGCCCAGTCAAAGGTACGAGCAGTACTTC. It yields the protein CASSLLAGGPSQRYEQYF. Variable domain in full (rest from reference TRBV7-2 and TRBJ2-7): GAGVSQSPSNKVTEKGKDVELRCDPISGHTALYWYRQSLGQGLEFLIYFQGNSAPDKSGLPSDRFSAERTGGSVSTLTIQRTQQEDSAVYLCASSLLAGGPSQRYEQYFGPGTRLTVT.